The 6 T cell receptor beta chains below were found in one sample sequenced in a study of shared clonotypes between healthy human individuals. Data came from immunoSEQ multiplex PCR; TCRdb stores just in-frame clones and leaves some out. The sample includes 630,000 or so clones, 95% to 98% of them seen just once. CD8 cells regarded as naive lacked CD45RO, were positively chosen for CCR7, and omitted terminally differentiated effector memory CD45RA+ cells. Specimen: naive CD8+ T cells sorted from blood. The receptors were gathered from a man aged 25 to 40 in good health.

The CDR3 DNA sequence: TGTGCCACCAGCAGGGACTCCCAAGAGACCCAGTACTTC. It yields the protein CATSRDSQETQYF. This chain connects TRBV15 to TRBJ2-5; D might be TRBD2 (5 bases). V was pared by 3 bases and J by 1 base, with 6 bases between. The CDR3 has 13 residues. The germline CDR1 and CDR2 sequences are LNHNV and YYDKDF (reference sequence).

The V call is TRBV2, the J call TRBJ2-7; 8 nucleotides agree with TRBD1. Trimming at V came to 4 bases and at J to 0 bases, leaving 5 bases not matched to a gene. The CDR3 is 15 residues long. CDR1 is SNHLY, CDR2 FYNNEI, per germline. CDR3 in amino acids: CASSVGQGSSYEQYF. The CDR3 region has the DNA TGTGCCAGCAGTGTCGGACAGGGTAGCTCCTACGAGCAGTACTTC.

This chain joins TRBV7-9 and TRBJ2-1; D may be TRBD2 (6 bases). V dropped 5 bases and J dropped 7 bases, with 15 bases sitting between them. The CDR3 loop spans 14 amino acids. Germline V gene data show CDR1 as SEHNR and CDR2 as FQNEAQ (reference sequence). In DNA form, the CDR3 reads TGTGCCAGCAGCCCGAGGGACTGGTTTAATGAGCAGTTCTTC. It encodes CASSPRDWFNEQFF.

The chain carries TRBV28 and TRBJ2-1; 13 bases agree with TRBD2. The CDR3 contains 15 residues. Trimming took 8 bases from V and 6 from J; bases not matched to a gene: 7. The germline V gene encodes CDR1 MDHEN and CDR2 SYDVKM. The DNA for the CDR3 is TGTGCCAGCGAATCCGGGACTAGCGGGGTCAATGAGCAGTTCTTC. This codes for CASESGTSGVNEQFF.

Remarks on this clone: Other DNA sequences from this sample encode an identical CDR3 as well. The CDR3 region is CASSYSPGNTIYF. CDR3 coding DNA: TGTGCCAGCAGTTACTCCCCTGGAAACACCATATATTTT. The rearrangement joins TRBV6-5 to TRBJ1-3; the D is unclear. The CDR3 runs to 13 residues. V lost 0 bases and J 2 bases, leaving 2 bases between the germline ends. Germline lookup yields CDR1 MNHEY and CDR2 SVGAGI.

The chain joins TRBV4-1 to TRBJ1-1; D is undetermined. There are 14 residues in the CDR3. V was shortened by 1 base and J by 6 bases, with 12 bases between the two germline ends. Germline V gives CDR1 MGHRA, CDR2 YSYEKL. The CDR3 region has the DNA TGCGCCAGCAGCCAAGCAATGACCGGAGCTGAAGCTTTCTTT. Translated, it gives CASSQAMTGAEAFF.